This T cell receptor (beta chain) comes out of a study of T cells after yellow fever vaccination. This clonotype was detected only a few times. The target antigen is unknown. One entry per CDR3 protein results from TCRdb running MiXCR on the 5' RACE reads. The sample records approximately 300,000 distinct CDR3 sequences, over 8% being singletons. General study results and limits: Clones that expanded after primary vaccination mostly reappeared after the booster (96% CD4, approximately 85% CD8).

Trimming stripped 6 bases from V and 5 bases from J, with 10 bases between. The CDR3 length is 12 residues. The germline CDR1 and CDR2 sequences are ENHRY and SYGVKD. The clonotype was recovered from a man aged 18 to 30 who received the YFV17D yellow fever vaccine. The specimen was PBMCs, collected on the day of the first yellow fever vaccination. The rearrangement joins TRBV10-3 to TRBJ2-5, with a possible D match to TRBD2 (5 bases). The CDR3 DNA sequence: TGTGCCATCAGCAGAGGGTCGGAGACCCAGTACTTC. It is translated as CAISRGSETQYF.